This T cell receptor (beta chain) was sequenced for a study of OX40 agonist ivuxolimab in advanced cancers. Study information: The patients got ivuxolimab, which is an agonistic anti-OX40 (CD134) antibody. Patients receiving dose escalation had hepatocellular carcinoma, melanoma, renal cell or head and neck cancer. Participants averaged about 60 years of age (range 23 to 79) and were around 83% male.

Libraries were prepared by immunoSEQ multiplex PCR; TCRdb keeps only in-frame clonotypes and omits some of them. Seen here are over 55,000 clones, about nine tenths observed once, and the top ten hold roughly 2%. With 0 bases clipped from V and 8 bases from J, the junction kept 11 bases outside the gene matches. Germline V gene lookup returns CDR1 SGHRS and CDR2 YFSETQ. The CDR3 is 16 residues long. Autoimmune disease history or systemic immunosuppression disqualified patients. Sequenced material: CD4+ or CD8+ T cells sorted from blood, taken in a trial of the OX40 agonist ivuxolimab. This receptor was obtained from an adult with an advanced solid tumor such as melanoma, head and neck, liver or kidney cancer. The rearrangement links TRBV5-1 to TRBJ2-1, with 7 positions matching TRBD1. The CDR3 loop reads CASSLGPRQGGDEQFF. The CDR3 DNA follows: TGCGCCAGCAGCTTGGGGCCCCGACAGGGTGGCGATGAGCAGTTCTTC.